The sample holds a few counts of the clone carrying this T cell receptor (beta chain). The antigen is unknown. This record comes from a study of CD8+CD57+ T cells in acquired aplastic anemia. Overall study: About 3 ug was the average amount of DNA from sorted CD4+ and CD8+ cells. Healthy donors gave approximately 10 million reads on average for CD4+ cells.

The template for TCR beta VDJ and CDR3 sequence profiling was genomic DNA. Each CDR3 protein gets one entry after TCRdb re-called the reads with MiXCR. The table has some 68,000 distinct CDR3 sequences, roughly 50% seen once; the top ten hold approximately 8.6%. The study's findings and limits: A significant difference in CD8+ Simpson's diversity between patients and controls was not found. Shared by patients and controls, 25 to 30 CD8+ CDR3s were abundant in patients.

CDR1 and CDR2 (germline): LNHNV, YYDKDF (reference sequence). The CDR3 has 12 amino acids. Trimming removed 3 bases from V and 11 bases from J, with 13 bases in between. Sequencing used sorted CD4+, CD8+, or CD8+CD57+ T cells (not recorded which) from PBMCs. The chain combines TRBV15 with TRBJ1-1; possible D gene TRBD1, 6 bases. This TCR was sampled from a human donor in good health, serving as a control. The DNA of the CDR3 is TGTGCCACCAGCAGCCTAGGGGGGCGGGCTTTCTTT. It is translated as CATSSLGGRAFF.